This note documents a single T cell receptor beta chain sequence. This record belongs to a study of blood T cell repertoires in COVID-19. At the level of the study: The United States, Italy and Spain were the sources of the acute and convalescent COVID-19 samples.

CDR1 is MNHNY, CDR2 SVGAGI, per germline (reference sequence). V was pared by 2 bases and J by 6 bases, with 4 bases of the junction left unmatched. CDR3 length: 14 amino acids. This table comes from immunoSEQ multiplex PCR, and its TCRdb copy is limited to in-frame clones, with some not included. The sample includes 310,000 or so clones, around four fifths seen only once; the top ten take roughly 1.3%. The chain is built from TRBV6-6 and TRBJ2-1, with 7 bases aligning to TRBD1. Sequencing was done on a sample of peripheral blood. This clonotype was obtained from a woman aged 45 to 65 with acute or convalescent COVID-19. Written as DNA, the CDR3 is TGTGCCAGCAGTTACACAGGGGCCCTCAATGAGCAGTTCTTC. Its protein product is CASSYTGALNEQFF.